A single sample is the source of the 11 T cell receptor beta chains below, sequenced in a study of CXCR3-negative and CXCR3-positive naive CD8 T cells. The TRB cDNA libraries were prepared by 5' RACE with UMI labels. From its re-call of the 5' RACE reads, TCRdb lists each CDR3 protein once, without DNA. This sample lists 40,000 to 55,000 distinct CDR3 sequences; its ten largest clones have roughly 1.4%. Material: naive CXCR3- CD8+ T cells from blood. Subset specified: CD45RO-CCR7+CD27+CD95- naive CD8+ T cells lacking CXCR3 (TNR3-). All receptors come from a human donor in good health. Some clones in this sample may be carry-over from other donors' samples.

CDR3 sequence: CASAGVATEAFF. The rearrangement links TRBV7-6 to TRBJ1-1; no DNA is available, so the TRBD1 call from TCRdb remains unchecked. The CDR3 covers 12 residues. Germline values: CDR1 SGHVS, CDR2 FNYEAQ. The full variable domain, rest sourced from reference TRBV7-6 and TRBJ1-1, is GAGVSQSPRYKVTKRGQDVALRCDPISGHVSLYWYRQALGQGPEFLTYFNYEAQQDKSGLPNDRFSAERPEGSISTLTIQRTEQRDSAMYRCASAGVATEAFFGQGTRLTVV.

CDR3 protein: CASSSDNYEQYF. The rearrangement uses TRBV7-9 and TRBJ2-7. The CDR3 runs 12 residues. Per germline, CDR1 SEHNR and CDR2 FQNEAQ (reference sequence).

V is TRBV25-1 and J is TRBJ2-2; TCRdb names TRBD2, which stays unverified in the absence of DNA. The CDR3 loop spans 16 amino acids. CDR1 is MGHDK and CDR2 is SYGVNS in the germline V gene. The chain's CDR3 is CASSALLGPATGELFF.

The chain has TRBV28 and TRBJ2-3. Looked up from germline, CDR1 is MDHEN and CDR2 is SYDVKM. This CDR3 spans 17 amino acids. The CDR3 is CASSSLGEVTSTDTQYF.

The chain joins TRBV11-2 to TRBJ2-3; TCRdb returns TRBD2, unconfirmable since there is no DNA. In germline, CDR1 is SGHAT, CDR2 FQNNGV. The CDR3 is made up of 15 amino acids. CDR3 protein: CASSLTLGPADTQYF.

J is TRBJ1-2 and V is TRBV3-1; checking the TCRdb D call of TRBD1 is not possible without DNA. The germline gives CDR1 LGHDT, CDR2 YNNKEL (reference sequence). CDR3 size: 18 residues. CDR3 sequence: CASSQEGATGIPNYGYTF.

This rearrangement joins TRBV3-1 to TRBJ2-2; as DNA is missing, the TRBD1 call by TCRdb cannot be tested. Germline V gives CDR1 LGHDT, CDR2 YNNKEL (reference sequence). This CDR3 is 14 amino acids long. The CDR3 region is CASSTGATAGELFF. Together with reference TRBV3-1 and TRBJ2-2, the CDR3 gives the full variable domain: DTAVSQTPKYLVTQMGNDKSIKCEQNLGHDTMYWYKQDSKKFLKIMFSYNNKELIINETVPNRFSPKSPDKAHLNLHINSLELGDSAVYFCASSTGATAGELFFGEGSRLTVL.

This chain uses TRBV6-5 with TRBJ2-3; TCRdb calls TRBD2, which cannot be checked without DNA. The germline CDR1 and CDR2 sequences are MNHEY and SVGAGI. The CDR3 runs 15 residues. The chain's CDR3 is CASSEGLADTDTQYF.

This chain joins TRBV14 and TRBJ2-7; TCRdb reports TRBD1, a call that lacks DNA to check it against. CDR3 length equals 15 residues. From germline, CDR1 is SGHDN and CDR2 FVKESK. CDR3 residues: CASSPPGQGPYEQYF.

J is TRBJ2-7 and V is TRBV28; TCRdb selects TRBD1, and the lack of DNA leaves this call unchecked. CDR3 size: 16 residues. Per germline, CDR1 MDHEN and CDR2 SYDVKM. The chain's CDR3 is CASRSIRQGGGDEQYF.

This sequence joins TRBV5-6 and TRBJ2-7. The CDR3 contains 14 residues. The germline V gene encodes CDR1 SGHDT and CDR2 YYEEEE. This chain's CDR3 is CASSLGPSNYEQYF.